This TCR beta chain was retrieved from a study of blood T cell repertoires in COVID-19. Turning to the study itself: Some COVID-19 samples were acute and others convalescent; all came from the United States, Italy and Spain. PBMCs, B-cell-depleted T cells, or T cells were the source of the cDNA or gDNA that made up the material.

In the authors' methods: Reference gene primer amplification gave estimated nucleated cell counts. The method was immunoSEQ multiplex PCR; TCRdb's version includes in-frame clones alone and lacks a portion of them. V and J calls and clone size are copied from that table; D and trimming were computed from the DNA. The sample carries 250,000 to 400,000 clones, around 89% recorded once. V lost 6 bases and J 1 base, leaving 13 bases between the germline ends. This CDR3 is built from 14 residues. Germline-derived CDR1 and CDR2 are GTSNPN and SVGIG (reference sequence). Patients at the Seattle site were enrolled during active infection and followed longitudinally.

The rearrangement uses TRBV30 and TRBJ2-1; D is uncertain. The material sequenced was peripheral blood. The TCR was taken from a woman in her 30s with COVID-19, enrolled during active disease. For the CDR3, the DNA is TGTGCCTGCCCTAACCCCTTTTCCTACAATGAGCAGTTCTTC. Protein sequence: CACPNPFSYNEQFF.